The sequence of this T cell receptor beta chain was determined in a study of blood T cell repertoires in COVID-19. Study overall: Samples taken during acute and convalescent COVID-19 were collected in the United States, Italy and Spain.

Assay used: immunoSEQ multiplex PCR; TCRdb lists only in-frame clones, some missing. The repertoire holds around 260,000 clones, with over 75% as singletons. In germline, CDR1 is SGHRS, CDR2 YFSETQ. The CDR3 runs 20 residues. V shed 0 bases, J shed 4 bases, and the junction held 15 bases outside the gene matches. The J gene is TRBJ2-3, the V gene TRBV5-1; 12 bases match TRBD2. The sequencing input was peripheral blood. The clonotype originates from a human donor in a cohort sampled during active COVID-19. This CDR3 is CASSLGRLAGAGSRSDTQYF. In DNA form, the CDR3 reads TGCGCCAGCAGCTTGGGGCGACTAGCGGGAGCGGGGAGTCGGTCAGATACGCAGTATTTT.